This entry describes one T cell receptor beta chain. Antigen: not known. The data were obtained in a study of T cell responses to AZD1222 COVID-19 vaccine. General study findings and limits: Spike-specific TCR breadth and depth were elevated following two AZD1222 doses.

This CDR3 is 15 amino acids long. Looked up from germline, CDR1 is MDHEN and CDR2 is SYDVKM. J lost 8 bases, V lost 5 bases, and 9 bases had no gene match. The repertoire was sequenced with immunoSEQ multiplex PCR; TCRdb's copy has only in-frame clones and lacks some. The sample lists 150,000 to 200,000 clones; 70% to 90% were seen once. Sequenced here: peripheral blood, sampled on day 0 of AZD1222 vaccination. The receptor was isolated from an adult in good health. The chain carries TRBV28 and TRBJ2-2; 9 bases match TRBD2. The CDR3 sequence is CASSPPGLARGELFF. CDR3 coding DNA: TGTGCCAGCAGTCCACCGGGACTAGCACGAGGGGAGCTGTTTTTT.